The subject of this entry is one TCR beta chain. Antigen unknown. This entry comes from a study of neoadjuvant anti-PD-1 for oral cavity cancer. The study, taken as a whole, reports: TCR analyses covered only a few patients per response group.

The germline V gene has CDR1 SGHRS and CDR2 YFSETQ. Unmatched junction bases numbered 9, after V lost 2 bases and J lost 5 bases. This CDR3 is 16 amino acids long. TCRdb keeps only in-frame clones here, not all; method: immunoSEQ multiplex PCR. The sample consists of under 15,000 clones, around three fifths of them appearing once. This chain links TRBV5-1 with TRBJ2-1; 8 bases fit TRBD2. The receptor was derived from a person aged 35 to 85 with oral cavity squamous cell carcinoma. Sequences were derived from PBMCs, sampled before nivolumab (anti-PD-1) treatment. Here the CDR3 DNA reads TGCGCCAGCAGCTTTTCAGCGGGAGTATGGGACAATGAGCAGTTCTTC. Its translation: CASSFSAGVWDNEQFF. The whole variable domain, filled in from reference TRBV5-1 and TRBJ2-1, reads KAGVTQTPRYLIKTRGQQVTLSCSPISGHRSVSWYQQTPGQGLQFLFEYFSETQRNKGNFPGRFSGRQFSNSRSEMNVSTLELGDSALYLCASSFSAGVWDNEQFFGPGTRLTVL.